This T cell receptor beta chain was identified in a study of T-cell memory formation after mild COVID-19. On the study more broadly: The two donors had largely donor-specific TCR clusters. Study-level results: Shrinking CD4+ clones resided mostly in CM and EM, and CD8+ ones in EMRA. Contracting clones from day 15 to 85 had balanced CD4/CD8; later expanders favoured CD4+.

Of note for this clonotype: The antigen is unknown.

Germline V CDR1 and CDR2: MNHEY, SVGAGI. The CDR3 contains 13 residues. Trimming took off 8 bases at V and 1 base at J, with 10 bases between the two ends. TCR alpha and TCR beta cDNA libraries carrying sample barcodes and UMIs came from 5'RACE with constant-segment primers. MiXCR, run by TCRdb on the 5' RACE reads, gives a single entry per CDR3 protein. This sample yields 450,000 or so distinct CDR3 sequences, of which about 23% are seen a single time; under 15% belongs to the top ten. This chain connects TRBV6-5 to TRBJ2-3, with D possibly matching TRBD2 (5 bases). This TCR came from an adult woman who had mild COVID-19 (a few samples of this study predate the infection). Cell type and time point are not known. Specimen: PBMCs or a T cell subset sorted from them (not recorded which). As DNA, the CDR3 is TGTGCCAGCCGGAGGATCGGCACAGATACGCAGTATTTT. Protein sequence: CASRRIGTDTQYF.